Following are 21 T cell receptor beta chains from one sample sequenced in a study of blood T cell repertoires in COVID-19 (dated by TCRdb to about 2020). The library came from the immunoSEQ multiplex PCR assay. Imported from immuneACCESS, the table was reduced by TCRdb to in-frame sequences with V and J called. These copies leave out some clones; in studies compared against another copy, an unresolved V gene accounts for under half, and the cause of the remainder is not known. Within this sample are about 400,000 clones, with roughly 85% of them counted one time only. The ten largest clones represent approximately 2% of the sample. Sequences were obtained from PBMCs or T cells enriched from blood (not recorded which). These TCRs come from a woman younger than 35 with acute COVID-19.

The chain joins TRBV2 to TRBJ1-4, with 8 bases fitting TRBD1. The V gene's germline CDR1 is SNHLY and CDR2 FYNNEI. The CDR3 consists of 16 residues. The V gene end was trimmed by 6 bases and the J gene end by 2 bases; junction bases not matched to a gene: 8. CDR3 in amino acids: CASSRQGLLTNEKLFF. The CDR3 DNA is TGTGCCAGCAGCAGACAGGGGTTGTTGACTAATGAAAAACTGTTTTTT.

This clone was counted once. The V and J genes are TRBV9 and TRBJ1-4, with 7 bases matching TRBD1. Looked up from germline, CDR1 is SGDLS and CDR2 is YYNGEE. The V and J ends lost 3 bases and 5 bases, in that order; junction bases with no gene match: 7. This CDR3 spans 15 amino acids. The CDR3, as DNA: TGTGCCAGCAGCGCCTTGACAGGGTTAAATGAAAAACTGTTTTTT. Protein product: CASSALTGLNEKLFF.

This clone was counted once. The chain links TRBV3-1 (or the pseudogene TRBV3-2) to TRBJ1-6; no firm D call. The germline V and J ends were trimmed by 4 bases and 5 bases, with 27 bases remaining between them. The CDR3 length is 20 residues. Germline lookup yields CDR1 LGHDT and CDR2 YNNKEL (reference sequence). The CDR3, as DNA: TGTGCCAGCAGCCGAAGGATGTCAGGTCTTCGTCTTGGTGATAATTCACCCCTCCACTTT. Translated, it gives CASSRRMSGLRLGDNSPLHF.

The J gene is TRBJ1-1, the V gene TRBV4-3; D might be TRBD1 (6 bases). This CDR3 comprises 13 residues. CDR1 is LGHNA and CDR2 is YSLEER in the germline V gene. The ends were cut back, 8 bases at V and 6 bases at J, with 16 bases in the middle. The CDR3 nucleotides read TGCGCCAGCCGAGCAGGGGTCTTAGCTGAAGCTTTCTTT. The encoded protein is CASRAGVLAEAFF.

V usage is TRBV25-1 and J usage is TRBJ2-5, with 7 bases aligning to TRBD1. The length of the CDR3 is 16 residues. Losses at the gene ends were 5 bases for V and 0 bases for J; bases not matched to a gene: 9. CDR1 and CDR2 from the germline V gene are MGHDK and SYGVNS. This chain's CDR3 is CASSPSPGQNQETQYF. In nucleotides, the CDR3 is TGTGCCAGCAGTCCCTCCCCGGGACAGAACCAAGAGACCCAGTACTTC.

The chain is built from TRBV5-5 and TRBJ1-4, with a possible D match to TRBD1 (6 bases). The CDR3 extends over 14 amino acids. V lost 1 base, J lost 8 bases, and 12 bases lay in between. Germline values: CDR1 SGHKS, CDR2 YYEKEE (reference sequence). In DNA, the CDR3 is TGTGCCAGCAGCTTGTACAGGGAGGGGGAAAAACTGTTTTTT. Residues: CASSLYREGEKLFF.

The count of this clone is one. This sequence joins TRBV18 and TRBJ2-7; 10 bases align to TRBD1. The CDR3 is made up of 15 amino acids. From germline, CDR1 is KGHSH and CDR2 LQKENI. Trimming took 4 bases from V and 5 from J; bases not matched to a gene: 8. CDR3 nucleotide sequence: TGTGCCAGCTCACAATCCGGGACAGGGGTTCACGAGCAGTACTTC. Protein sequence: CASSQSGTGVHEQYF.

V usage is TRBV28 and J usage is TRBJ2-3; the match to TRBD2 covers 10 bases. Germline CDR1 and CDR2: MDHEN and SYDVKM. The CDR3 loop spans 19 amino acids. After removal of 3 bases from V and 0 bases from J, the junction contained 12 bases not matched to a gene. In DNA form, the CDR3 reads TGTGCCAGCAGTTTCCCTAGCGGGAGAAGGTACGCTAGCACAGATACGCAGTATTTT. Residues: CASSFPSGRRYASTDTQYF. Filled out from reference TRBV28 and TRBJ2-3, the complete variable domain reads DVKVTQSSRYLVKRTGEKVFLECVQDMDHENMFWYRQDPGLGLRLIYFSYDVKMKEKGDIPEGYSVSREKKERFSLILESASTNQTSMYLCASSFPSGRRYASTDTQYFGPGTRLTVL.

This clone appeared once. CDR3 in DNA: TGTGCCATCAGTGACTACAGGGGGCAAGAGACCCAGTACTTC. Its translation: CAISDYRGQETQYF. This sequence joins TRBV10-3 and TRBJ2-5; 8 bases align to TRBD1. The ends lost 3 bases at V and 2 bases at J; junction bases unmatched: 2. Germline V lookup: CDR1 ENHRY, CDR2 SYGVKD. This CDR3 has 14 residues.

Only one count was recorded for this clone. Distinct nucleotide sequences in the sample also encode this CDR3. This rearrangement joins TRBV5-1 to TRBJ2-2; 7 bases agree with TRBD1. This CDR3 is built from 15 residues. Germline loops: CDR1 SGHRS, CDR2 YFSETQ. Unmatched junction bases numbered 6, after V lost 4 bases and J lost 3 bases. The CDR3 region is CASSLGDRDTGELFF. The CDR3 nucleotides read TGCGCCAGCAGCCTGGGGGACAGAGACACCGGGGAGCTGTTTTTT.

The chain combines TRBV4-3 with TRBJ2-2; the match to TRBD1 covers 7 bases. Germline assignment: CDR1 LGHNA and CDR2 YSLEER. J gave up 4 bases and V 0 bases, and 8 bases lay outside the gene matches. The CDR3 totals 17 residues. Written as DNA, the CDR3 is TGCGCCAGCAGCCAAGAAGTAGGACAGGCGGTCACCGGGGAGCTGTTTTTT. As protein: CASSQEVGQAVTGELFF.

The J gene is TRBJ1-2, the V gene TRBV27, with 7 nucleotides matching TRBD1. CDR3 length equals 13 residues. Germline trimming cut 4 bases from V and 7 bases from J; bases unmatched to any gene: 6. The germline gives CDR1 MNHEY, CDR2 SMNVEV (reference sequence). CDR3 nucleotides: TGTGCCAGCAGTTCGCCCGGACAGGCTGGCTACACCTTC. This codes for CASSSPGQAGYTF.

The chain uses TRBV25-1 and TRBJ1-6; 9 bases align to TRBD1. The CDR3 totals 15 residues. Losses at the gene ends were 6 bases for V and 8 bases for J; bases not matched to a gene: 8. Per the germline V gene, CDR1 is MGHDK and CDR2 is SYGVNS. For the CDR3, the DNA is TGTGCCAGCAGCGACTCCGGGACAGGGTATTCACCCCTCCACTTT. It is translated as CASSDSGTGYSPLHF.

The V call is TRBV27, the J call TRBJ1-1; TRBD1 matches at 8 bases. After removal of 2 bases from V and 4 bases from J, the junction contained 6 bases not matched to a gene. CDR1 and CDR2 (germline): MNHEY, SMNVEV (reference sequence). The CDR3 contains 15 residues. In DNA form, the CDR3 reads TGTGCCAGCAGTTTACTGGGACAGGTAGGCACTGAAGCTTTCTTT. Its protein is CASSLLGQVGTEAFF.

This clone was observed a single time. This chain uses TRBV7-9 with TRBJ2-5; the match to TRBD2 covers 8 bases. The V and J ends lost 3 bases and 5 bases, in that order; junction bases with no gene match: 5. The CDR3 spans 14 residues. Germline assignment: CDR1 SEHNR and CDR2 FQNEAQ (reference sequence). CDR3 amino acids: CASSFRGGKETQYF. CDR3 coding DNA: TGTGCCAGCAGCTTCCGGGGGGGCAAGGAGACCCAGTACTTC.

V is TRBV6-5 and J is TRBJ2-1, with 9 bases identical to TRBD2. Germline lookup yields CDR1 MNHEY and CDR2 SVGAGI. CDR3 length: 13 residues. V dropped 6 bases and J dropped 12; count of bases not matched to a gene: 9. CDR3 sequence reads: CASSLEGAGGQFF. The DNA of the CDR3 is TGTGCCAGCAGCCTGGAGGGAGCGGGAGGGCAGTTCTTC.

The gene calls are TRBV6-4 and TRBJ2-1, with TRBD2 matching 9 bases. The junction had 5 bases not matched to a gene; V was cut back by 4 bases and J by 4 bases. The CDR3 covers 15 residues. Germline V gene data show CDR1 as MRHNA and CDR2 as SNTAGT. For the CDR3, the DNA is TGTGCCAGCAGTGTTTTAGCGGGGGAATACAATGAGCAGTTCTTC. The encoded protein is CASSVLAGEYNEQFF.

A single count supports this clone. The CDR3, as DNA: TGTGCCAGCAGCCGCCAGGGACAGGGGCAGCCCCAGCATTTT. It translates to CASSRQGQGQPQHF. The chain uses TRBV3-1 (or the pseudogene TRBV3-2) and TRBJ1-5; 10 bases agree with TRBD1. The CDR3 spans 14 residues. The V segment lost 4 bases and the J segment 7 bases; nucleotides outside the gene matches: 4. Germline CDR1 and CDR2: LGHDT and YNNKEL (reference sequence).

This clone was recorded once. The rearrangement uses TRBV11-2 and TRBJ2-1; 12 bases line up with TRBD2. The CDR3 spans 16 residues. Germline V CDR1 and CDR2: SGHAT, FQNNGV. The J segment lost 6 bases and the V segment lost 5 bases, leaving 8 bases of the junction unmatched. For the CDR3, the DNA is TGTGCCAGCAGCCCCAGACTAGCGGGGGTATTCAATGAGCAGTTCTTC. Encoded protein: CASSPRLAGVFNEQFF.

The chain uses TRBV7-2 and TRBJ1-6, with D perhaps TRBD1 (6 bases). Trimming took off 1 base at V and 8 bases at J, with 12 bases between the two ends. Germline V gene lookup returns CDR1 SGHTA and CDR2 FQGNSA. The CDR3 extends over 15 amino acids. The CDR3 loop reads CASSLVGARHSPLHF. The CDR3 bases are TGTGCCAGCAGCTTAGTGGGGGCTAGGCATTCACCCCTCCACTTT.

This sequence joins TRBV9 and TRBJ2-1; a weak D match, TRBD2 (5 bases). The CDR3 totals 13 residues. The V end lost 4 bases, the J end lost 9 bases, and 14 bases lay between the germline ends. Germline V gene data show CDR1 as SGDLS and CDR2 as YYNGEE. The CDR3 DNA sequence: TGTGCCAGCAGCATGTCGGGGAAAGGTGAGCAGTTCTTC. As protein: CASSMSGKGEQFF.